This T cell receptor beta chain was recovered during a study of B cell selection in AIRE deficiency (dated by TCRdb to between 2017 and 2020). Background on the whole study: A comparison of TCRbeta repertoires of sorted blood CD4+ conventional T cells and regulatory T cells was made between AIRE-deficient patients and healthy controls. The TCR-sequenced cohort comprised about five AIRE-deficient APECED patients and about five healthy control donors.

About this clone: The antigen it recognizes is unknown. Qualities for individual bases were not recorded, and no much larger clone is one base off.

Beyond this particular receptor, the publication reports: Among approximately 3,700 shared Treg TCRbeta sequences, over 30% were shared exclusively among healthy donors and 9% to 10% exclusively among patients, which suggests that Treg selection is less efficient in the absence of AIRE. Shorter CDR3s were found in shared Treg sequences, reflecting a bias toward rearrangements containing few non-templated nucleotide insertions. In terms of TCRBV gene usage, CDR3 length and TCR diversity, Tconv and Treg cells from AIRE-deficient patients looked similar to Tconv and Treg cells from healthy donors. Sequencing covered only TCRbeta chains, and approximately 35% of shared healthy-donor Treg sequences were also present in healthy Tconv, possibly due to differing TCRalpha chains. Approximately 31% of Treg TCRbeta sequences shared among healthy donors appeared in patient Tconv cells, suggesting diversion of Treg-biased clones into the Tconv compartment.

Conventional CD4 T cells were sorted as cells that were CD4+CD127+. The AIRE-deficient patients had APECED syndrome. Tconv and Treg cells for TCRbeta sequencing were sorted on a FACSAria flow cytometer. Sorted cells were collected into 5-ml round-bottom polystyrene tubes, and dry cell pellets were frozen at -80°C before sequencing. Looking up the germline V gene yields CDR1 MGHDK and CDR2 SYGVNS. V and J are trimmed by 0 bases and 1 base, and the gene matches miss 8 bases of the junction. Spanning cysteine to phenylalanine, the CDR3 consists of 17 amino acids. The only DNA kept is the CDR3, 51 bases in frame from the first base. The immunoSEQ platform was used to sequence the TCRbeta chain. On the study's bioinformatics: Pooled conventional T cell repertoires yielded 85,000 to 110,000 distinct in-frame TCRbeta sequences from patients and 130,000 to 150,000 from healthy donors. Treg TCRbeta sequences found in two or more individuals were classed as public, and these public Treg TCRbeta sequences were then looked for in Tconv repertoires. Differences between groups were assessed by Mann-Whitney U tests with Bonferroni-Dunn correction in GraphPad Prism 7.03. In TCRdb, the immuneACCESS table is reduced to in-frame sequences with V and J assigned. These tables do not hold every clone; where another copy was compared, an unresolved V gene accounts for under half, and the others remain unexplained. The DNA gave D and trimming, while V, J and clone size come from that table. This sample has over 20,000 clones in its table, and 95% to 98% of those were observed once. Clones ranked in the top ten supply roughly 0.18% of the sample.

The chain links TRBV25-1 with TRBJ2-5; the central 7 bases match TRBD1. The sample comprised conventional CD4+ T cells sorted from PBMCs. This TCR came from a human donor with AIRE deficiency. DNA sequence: TGTGCCAGCAGTGAATACTTCGAGACAGGGTTCCAAGAGACCCAGTACTTC. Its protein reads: CASSEYFETGFQETQYF.